Listed here are 27 T cell receptor beta chains from one sample, sequenced in a study of kidney transplant recipient with SARS-CoV-2 infection. TCRdb used MiXCR to reprocess the reads, holding one entry per CDR3 protein. The sample holds 200,000 to 300,000 distinct CDR3 sequences, less than 35% seen once. The source was a blood sample, collected at baseline and on day 111 from a kidney transplant recipient. These receptors were collected from a male patient between 25 and 39 years old who had COVID-19 and was a kidney transplant recipient. Among the T cells, some may be from the graft donor.

A note on this clonotype: Possible read error: a much larger clone is one base away. This chain links TRBV20-1 with TRBJ2-7; possible D gene TRBD2, 6 bases. The DNA end is more similar to TRBJ2-1, so the J call may be wrong. CDR1 and CDR2 (germline): DFQATT, SNEGSKA (reference sequence). The CDR3 has 15 amino acids. CDR3 sequence (DNA): TGCAGTGCTAGAGATTTGGGACTCGGTTACAATGAGCAGTTCTTC. Translated: CSARDLGLGYNEQFF.

This clonotype was picked up a small number of times. V is TRBV29-1 and J is TRBJ2-1; 11 nucleotides match TRBD2. V was clipped by 4 bases and J by 12 bases; unmatched bases: 14. The CDR3 consists of 15 residues. Germline-derived CDR1 and CDR2 are SQVTM and ANQGSEA. The CDR3 DNA reads as TGCAGCGTTGGGGAGGAGACTAGCGGGATCGGGGGGCAGTTCTTC. Amino acid sequence: CSVGEETSGIGGQFF.

Remarks on this clonotype: In this CDR3 the conserved last residue, phenylalanine or tryptophan, is missing, so a read error is likely. The rearrangement links TRBV29-1 to TRBJ2-1; D is ambiguous. The CDR3 length is 11 residues. Germline V gene data show CDR1 as SQVTM and CDR2 as ANQGSEA. Deletions cut 4 bases from V and 3 bases from J, with 4 bases between. CDR3 DNA sequence: TGCAGCGTTGTAATCTACAATGAGCAGTTCCTC. Protein product: CSVVIYNEQFL.

This clonotype was counted many times. The gene calls are TRBV6-4 and TRBJ1-2; D gene uncertain. V was clipped by 1 base and J by 6 bases, with 18 bases between them. Looked up from germline, CDR1 is MRHNA and CDR2 is SNTAGT. The CDR3 is 16 amino acids. The CDR3 DNA reads as TGTGCCAGCAGTGACTTCATAGACTCAACTCCCAATGGCTACACCTTC. Translating gives CASSDFIDSTPNGYTF.

This clonotype was recorded at least ten times. The chain combines TRBV5-1 with TRBJ1-1; 8 bases line up with TRBD1. The CDR3 has 14 residues. J was trimmed by 3 bases and V by 4 bases; bases with no gene match: 5. Germline V lookup: CDR1 SGHRS, CDR2 YFSETQ. CDR3 protein: CASSLGQADTEAFF. The DNA of the CDR3 is TGCGCCAGCAGCCTGGGACAGGCGGACACTGAAGCTTTCTTT.

To note about this clonotype: A read error may explain this, as a much larger clone is one base away. The chain combines TRBV10-2 with TRBJ1-1; D gene uncertain. The V and J ends lost 0 bases and 8 bases respectively, with 13 bases between them. This CDR3 contains 14 residues. The germline gives CDR1 WSHSY, CDR2 SAAADI. CDR3 coding DNA: TGCGCCAGCAGTGAGTCGAGTCCCCATCACGAAGCTTTCTTT. It encodes CASSESSPHHEAFF.

This clonotype was detected ten times or more. The V gene is TRBV7-7, the J gene TRBJ1-2; no clear D gene. The CDR3 loop spans 17 amino acids. The V end was cut by 5 bases, the J end by 4 bases, with 23 bases between. Germline V gene sequence: CDR1 SSHAT, CDR2 FNYEAQ (reference sequence). The CDR3 reads CASSSLSKCRKTYGYTF. The CDR3 region has the DNA TGTGCCAGCAGCAGTCTTAGTAAGTGCCGAAAGACCTATGGCTACACCTTC.

This clonotype was observed at least ten times. The V and J genes are TRBV19 and TRBJ2-7; D remains ambiguous. The CDR3 runs to 14 residues. The ends were cut back, 5 bases at V and 3 bases at J, with 14 bases in the middle. Germline V gene data show CDR1 as LNHDA and CDR2 as SQIVND (reference sequence). CDR3 sequence: CASSQQVGDYEQYF. CDR3 DNA sequence: TGTGCCAGTAGTCAGCAGGTTGGTGACTACGAGCAGTACTTC.

The sample holds many counts of this clonotype. The chain combines TRBV12-3 or TRBV12-4 with TRBJ1-5; the D gene is possibly TRBD1 (5 bases). Trimming left V 3 bases short and J 5 bases short, with 17 bases between. The CDR3 contains 16 residues. The CDR3 DNA is TGTGCCAGCAGTTTGGGACCGGAGATCTCGTATCAGCCCCAGCATTTT. Encoded protein: CASSLGPEISYQPQHF.

This clonotype appeared many times. This chain links TRBV20-1 with TRBJ1-1, with D perhaps TRBD1 (5 bases). Between the trimmed V and J ends, which lost 3 bases and 10 bases, there was a span of 21 bases. The CDR3 runs 14 residues. The germline CDR1 and CDR2 sequences are DFQATT and SNEGSKA (reference sequence). This chain's CDR3 is CSARELGDLRGAFF. CDR3 DNA: TGCAGTGCTAGGGAGTTGGGGGATCTTCGAGGAGCTTTCTTT.

Details on this clonotype: A read error may be the cause here, since a much bigger clone is one base away. The chain is built from TRBV13 and TRBJ1-4; D uncertain. Germline V gene lookup returns CDR1 PRHDT and CDR2 FYEKMQ (reference sequence). The CDR3 consists of 15 residues. CDR3 sequence (DNA): TGTGCCAGCGGCTTAGTTGGGGCAACTAATGAAAAACTGTTTTTT. This translates into CASGLVGATNEKLFF.

Points on this clonotype: This may arise from a read error, as a much more abundant clone is one base away. The V gene is TRBV11-3, the J gene TRBJ2-5; 10 nucleotides line up with TRBD2. CDR3 length: 17 residues. The V and J ends lost 0 bases and 8 bases, in that order; junction bases with no gene match: 12. CDR1 and CDR2 from the germline V gene are SGHNT and YENEEA. This CDR3 reads CASSLDPRTSGEGTQYF. The CDR3 nucleotides are TGTGCCAGCAGCTTAGATCCCAGGACTAGCGGAGAGGGTACCCAGTACTTC.

In this sample, this clonotype turned up many times. This chain uses TRBV4-1 with TRBJ2-1, with 8 bases that match TRBD2. Germline V gives CDR1 MGHRA, CDR2 YSYEKL. The J segment lost 4 bases and the V segment lost 4 bases, leaving 3 bases of the junction unmatched. The CDR3 sequence is 14 residues long. The CDR3 coding sequence is TGCGCCAGCAGCCTACAGCGGGAGTACAATGAGCAGTTCTTC. Its translation is CASSLQREYNEQFF.

Ten or more counts support this clonotype. This chain links TRBV3-1 with TRBJ1-1; D gene ambiguous. Germline V gene lookup returns CDR1 LGHDT and CDR2 YNNKEL (reference sequence). CDR3 size: 17 residues. V was cut by 5 bases and J by 4 bases, with 23 bases left in between. The CDR3 DNA reads as TGTGCCAGCAGCATTCCGGGTCCCATTTCAATTCGCACTGAAGCTTTCTTT. Its protein product is CASSIPGPISIRTEAFF.

This clonotype has at least ten counts. The CDR3 region is CASSSSGVVRKTYGYTF. CDR3 nucleotides: TGTGCCAGCAGCTCATCTGGGGTCGTTAGAAAGACCTATGGCTACACCTTC. The chain employs TRBV16 and TRBJ1-2, with unresolved D. The CDR3 spans 17 residues. The V and J ends lost 5 bases and 4 bases respectively, with 23 bases between them. Germline loops: CDR1 KGHSY, CDR2 FQNENV.

The chain links TRBV9 to TRBJ2-6, with a possible D match to TRBD1 (5 bases). This CDR3 is built from 17 residues. CDR1 is SGDLS, CDR2 YYNGEE, per germline. V was trimmed by 2 bases and J by 0 bases, leaving 12 bases between them. CDR3 sequence: CASSVKGSLSGANVLTF. The CDR3 DNA is TGTGCCAGCAGCGTCAAGGGGTCCCTCTCTGGGGCCAACGTCCTGACTTTC.

This clonotype was counted many times. The chain uses TRBV2 and TRBJ1-3; D gene uncertain. The CDR3 extends over 12 amino acids. Trimming removed 8 bases from V and 0 bases from J, with 5 bases in between. Germline V gene data show CDR1 as SNHLY and CDR2 as FYNNEI. The chain's CDR3 is CASEGSGNTIYF. CDR3 nucleotide sequence: TGTGCCAGCGAAGGCTCTGGAAACACCATATATTTT.

This clonotype was seen only once. V usage is TRBV5-1 and J usage is TRBJ1-1, with D perhaps matching TRBD1 (6 bases). Germline CDR1 SGHRS, CDR2 YFSETQ. CDR3 size: 16 residues. The ends were cut back, 4 bases at V and 3 bases at J, with 19 bases in the middle. The CDR3 here is CASSGGTGLYDTEAFF. In nucleotides, the CDR3 is TGCGCCAGCAGCGGCGGTACAGGGTTATATGACACTGAAGCTTTCTTT. Full variable domain (remainder filled in from reference TRBV5-1 and TRBJ1-1): KAGVTQTPRYLIKTRGQQVTLSCSPISGHRSVSWYQQTPGQGLQFLFEYFSETQRNKGNFPGRFSGRQFSNSRSEMNVSTLELGDSALYLCASSGGTGLYDTEAFFGQGTRLTVV.

In regard to this clonotype: This clone may be a read error of a much larger clone one base away. The genes are TRBV7-9 and TRBJ2-7; D is possibly TRBD1 or TRBD2 (5 bases each). The V gene's germline CDR1 is SEHNR and CDR2 FQNEAQ (reference sequence). This CDR3 has 14 residues. The CDR3 nucleotides are TGTGCCAGCAGCCCCGGATGGGGACCCTACGAGCGGTACTTC. Translating gives CASSPGWGPYERYF.

Worth noting for this clonotype: A far bigger clonotype differs at one base, so this is likely a read error. The CDR3 end shows no conserved phenylalanine or tryptophan, and so a read error is likely. The rearrangement joins TRBV11-1 to TRBJ2-7; the D is unclear. Looked up from germline, CDR1 is SGHAT and CDR2 is FQDESV (reference sequence). This CDR3 has 12 residues. Trimming removed 4 bases from V and 0 bases from J, with 4 bases in between. The CDR3 DNA sequence: TGTGCCAGCAGCTCCTTCTCCTACGAGCAGTACCTC. Residues: CASSSFSYEQYL.

This clonotype appeared a single time. With a much larger clone just one base away, this may be a read error. Likely a read error: the CDR3 ends without its conserved phenylalanine or tryptophan. The chain employs TRBV7-6 and TRBJ2-7, with 7 bases matching TRBD1. CDR3 size: 14 residues. From germline, CDR1 is SGHVS and CDR2 FNYEAQ. V shed 5 bases, J shed 4 bases, and the junction held 8 bases outside the gene matches. DNA of the CDR3: TGTGCCAGCAGCGTAGGGGGCCGAGGATACGAGCAGTACCTC. This sequence encodes CASSVGGRGYEQYL.

With respect to this clonotype: This sequence may be a read error, since a much larger clone differs from it by one base. The chain combines TRBV2 with TRBJ2-3; maybe TRBD1 (6 bases). The J call may be incorrect, as the DNA end agrees better with TRBJ2-7. The CDR3 spans 14 residues. Germline lookup yields CDR1 SNHLY and CDR2 FYNNEI. The CDR3 reads CASRGYREPYEQYV. The CDR3 coding sequence is TGTGCCAGCAGGGGATACAGGGAACCCTACGAGCAGTACGTC.

Concerning this clonotype: A read error may explain this, as a much larger clone is one base away. The chain joins TRBV11-2 to TRBJ1-2; no clear D gene. V lost 5 bases to trimming and J lost 8 bases, with 9 bases between them. This CDR3 comprises 11 residues. The germline V gene has CDR1 SGHAT and CDR2 FQNNGV. The CDR3 nucleotides read TGTGCCAGCAGCGCCCCCGAAGGCTACACCTTC. This codes for CASSAPEGYTF.

In this sample, this clonotype turned up many times. The J gene is TRBJ1-3, the V gene TRBV5-1; D ambiguous. Germline V gives CDR1 SGHRS, CDR2 YFSETQ. Trimming pared 2 bases from V and 4 bases from J, leaving 13 bases between. The CDR3 consists of 15 residues. In DNA, the CDR3 is TGCGCCAGCAGCTTAAGTTGGTTGAGCGGAAACACCATATATTTT. Residues: CASSLSWLSGNTIYF.

The table lists this clonotype with many counts. The rearrangement joins TRBV6-2 or TRBV6-3 to TRBJ2-4; 9 positions match TRBD2. The V gene end was trimmed by 4 bases and the J gene end by 8 bases; junction bases not matched to a gene: 9. There are 15 residues in the CDR3. Germline V CDR1 and CDR2: MNHEY, SVGEGT. The CDR3 here is CASSLGERGVHIQYF. The CDR3 coding sequence is TGTGCCAGCAGTTTGGGGGAGCGGGGGGTCCACATTCAGTACTTC.

Of note for this clonotype: A much larger clone is a single base away; this may be a read error. The chain is built from TRBV3-1 and TRBJ2-2, with D possibly TRBD2 on 5 matching bases. Germline V gives CDR1 LGHDT, CDR2 YNNKEL (reference sequence). This CDR3 spans 18 amino acids. Written as DNA, the CDR3 is TGTGCCAGCAGCTGTCTTTATCCCATTTCAGGCTTGACCGGGGAGCTGCTTTTT. This sequence encodes CASSCLYPISGLTGELLF.

J is TRBJ2-1 and V is TRBV6-5; D is possibly TRBD1 (7 bases). The germline V gene has CDR1 MNHEY and CDR2 SVGAGI. V was cut by 8 bases and J by 1 base, with 9 bases left in between. The CDR3 is 13 amino acids. For the CDR3, the DNA is TGTGCCAGCGCGGGACAGTCCTACAATGAGCAGTTCTTC. Translation gives CASAGQSYNEQFF.